The 26 T cell receptor beta chains below come from one sample, sequenced in a study of T cells in Graves' hyperthyroidism and ophthalmopathy. Amplification yielded TCR beta CDR3 regions, with RNA transcripts as the source. RT-PCR in the first round (using the HTBI primer set) targeted the TCR CDR3. TCRdb called the multiplex PCR reads again in MiXCR, with one record for every CDR3 protein. Seen here are a few hundred thousand distinct CDR3 sequences, about 18% observed once, and the top ten hold about 4%. Material for sequencing was blood. The receptors originated from a woman between 18 and 29 years old with Graves' hyperthyroidism.

This clonotype appeared once. This rearrangement joins TRBV12-3 or TRBV12-4 to TRBJ1-6, with D uncertain. The CDR3 is made up of 15 amino acids. Deletions cut 2 bases from V and 3 bases from J, with 8 bases between. CDR3 coding DNA: TGTGCCAGCAGTTTATCGACCAGCTATAATTCACCCCTCCACTTT. Its translation is CASSLSTSYNSPLHF.

This clonotype was seen a handful of times. This chain joins TRBV19 and TRBJ1-5; unclear D gene. Deletions cut 0 bases from V and 4 bases from J, with 4 bases between. Germline CDR1 reads LNHDA; CDR2 reads SQIVND (reference sequence). This CDR3 is 13 amino acids long. CDR3 in amino acids: CASSIEKNQPQHF. DNA of the CDR3: TGTGCCAGTAGTATAGAAAAAAATCAGCCCCAGCATTTT.

The sample holds many counts of this clonotype. The V call is TRBV13, the J call TRBJ2-7; 7 bases match TRBD1. V gave up 0 bases and J gave up 2 bases; unmatched junction bases: 4. Looked up from germline, CDR1 is PRHDT and CDR2 is FYEKMQ (reference sequence). The length of the CDR3 is 15 residues. The CDR3 sequence: CASSLGTQGAYEQYF. For the CDR3, the DNA is TGTGCCAGCAGCTTAGGTACCCAGGGGGCCTACGAGCAGTACTTC.

This rearrangement joins TRBV13 to TRBJ2-2; maybe TRBD2 (6 bases). CDR3 length: 19 amino acids. Looked up from germline, CDR1 is PRHDT and CDR2 is FYEKMQ (reference sequence). V shed 5 bases and J shed 6 bases, with 28 bases lying between them. Here the CDR3 reads CASSPGGAGSFLNPGELFF. In DNA, the CDR3 is TGTGCCAGCAGCCCGGGCGGGGCAGGGTCGTTTTTGAATCCCGGGGAGCTGTTTTTT.

This clonotype was observed many times. The rearrangement joins TRBV6-1 to TRBJ2-6; D unclear. Deletions cut 0 bases from V and 1 base from J, with 4 bases between. The V gene's germline CDR1 is MNHNS and CDR2 SASEGT. This CDR3 comprises 15 residues. The CDR3 nucleotides are TGTGCCAGCAGTGAAGCCCGGTCTGGGGCCAACGTCCTGACTTTC. Its protein is CASSEARSGANVLTF.

This clonotype showed up many times. The V call is TRBV12-3 or TRBV12-4, the J call TRBJ2-5; D may correspond to TRBD1 or TRBD2 (5 bases each). The germline V and J ends were trimmed by 3 bases and 0 bases, with 11 bases remaining between them. The CDR3 consists of 15 residues. CDR3 in DNA: TGTGCCAGCAGTTTTGGGGGAGTCTACCAAGAGACCCAGTACTTC. This translates into CASSFGGVYQETQYF.

This clonotype was detected ten times or more. The CDR3 is CATSSGRSSTGELFF. The CDR3 nucleotides are TGTGCCACCAGCAGCGGAAGGAGCAGCACCGGGGAGCTGTTTTTT. This sequence joins TRBV15 and TRBJ2-2; D gene uncertain. Between the trimmed V and J ends, which lost 3 bases and 4 bases, there was a span of 12 bases. The CDR3 is 15 amino acids. Germline values: CDR1 LNHNV, CDR2 YYDKDF (reference sequence).

J is TRBJ1-1 and V is TRBV12-3 or TRBV12-4; 7 bases line up with TRBD1. The CDR3 is made up of 16 amino acids. Trimming at V came to 5 bases and at J to 4 bases, leaving 13 bases not matched to a gene. CDR3 amino acids: CASSTLIKGARTEAFF. In DNA form, the CDR3 reads TGTGCCAGCAGTACTCTGATCAAGGGGGCACGCACTGAAGCTTTCTTT.

The V and J genes are TRBV5-5 and TRBJ2-1; D unresolved. Germline V gives CDR1 SGHKS, CDR2 YYEKEE (reference sequence). Trimming pared 0 bases from V and 9 bases from J, leaving 10 bases between. The CDR3 has 13 amino acids. In nucleotides, the CDR3 is TGTGCCAGCAGCTTGGTCGGGTATAGTGAGCAGTTCTTC. It specifies CASSLVGYSEQFF.

This clonotype was recorded a few times. The genes are TRBV3-1 and TRBJ1-2; 12 bases map to TRBD1. Germline-derived CDR1 and CDR2 are LGHDT and YNNKEL (reference sequence). This CDR3 spans 16 amino acids. The V gene end was trimmed by 4 bases and the J gene end by 7 bases; junction bases not matched to a gene: 10. The CDR3 DNA follows: TGTGCCAGCAGCCGCAGACCGGGACAGGGGGCCGGTGGCTACACCTTC. Translated, it gives CASSRRPGQGAGGYTF.

This clonotype has at least ten counts. The V gene is TRBV7-8, the J gene TRBJ1-5, with TRBD1 matching 7 bases. J lost 6 bases, V lost 5 bases, and 19 bases had no gene match. This CDR3 region has 18 residues. Looked up from germline, CDR1 is SGHVS and CDR2 is FQNEAQ. CDR3 amino acids: CASSPRFLLSRGSQPQHF. The CDR3 nucleotides are TGTGCCAGCAGCCCCCGTTTTTTGTTAAGCAGGGGGAGTCAGCCCCAGCATTTT.

This clonotype was counted at least ten times. The V gene is TRBV28, the J gene TRBJ1-1; D is ambiguous. V lost 5 bases and J lost 0, with 13 bases in between. Germline CDR1 MDHEN, CDR2 SYDVKM. The CDR3 is 15 amino acids. As DNA, the CDR3 is TGTGCCAGCAGTCCCCGGGAGCAGCTGAACACTGAAGCTTTCTTT. It encodes CASSPREQLNTEAFF.

Ten or more counts support this clonotype. This sequence joins TRBV5-1 and TRBJ1-5, with no clear D. This CDR3 comprises 15 residues. Between the trimmed V and J ends, which lost 0 bases and 0 bases, there was a span of 7 bases. Germline values: CDR1 SGHRS, CDR2 YFSETQ. The CDR3 DNA is TGCGCCAGCAGCTTGGAAGGGAATAGCAATCAGCCCCAGCATTTT. It translates to CASSLEGNSNQPQHF.

This clonotype was counted at least ten times. The V gene is TRBV18, the J gene TRBJ1-1; 7 nucleotides line up with TRBD1. The germline gives CDR1 KGHSH, CDR2 LQKENI. The CDR3 length is 13 residues. The V gene end was trimmed by 5 bases and the J gene end by 8 bases; junction bases not matched to a gene: 8. Written as DNA, the CDR3 is TGTGCCAGCTCAACAGGGGTGTCACCCGAAGCTTTCTTT. It codes for CASSTGVSPEAFF.

This clonotype was found many times. The chain carries TRBV28 and TRBJ1-2, with 8 bases aligning to TRBD1. V was pared by 8 bases and J by 8 bases, with 13 bases of the junction left unmatched. The V gene's germline CDR1 is MDHEN and CDR2 SYDVKM. The CDR3 sequence is 14 residues long. The CDR3 loop reads CASGNQGAVEGYTF. For the CDR3, the DNA is TGTGCCAGCGGCAATCAGGGGGCCGTCGAGGGCTACACCTTC.

This clonotype was picked up many times. The V and J genes are TRBV11-2 and TRBJ1-1, with D maybe TRBD1 (6 bases). The CDR3 is made up of 17 amino acids. Germline CDR1 reads SGHAT; CDR2 reads FQNNGV. Trimming removed 6 bases from V and 1 base from J, with 21 bases in between. CDR3 sequence reads: CASRARTVELRNTEAFF. CDR3 in DNA: TGTGCCAGCAGAGCCCGGACAGTCGAATTGAGGAACACTGAAGCTTTCTTT.

This clonotype was found many times. The chain carries TRBV12-3 or TRBV12-4 and TRBJ1-5; no clear D. The V gene lost 5 bases and the J gene lost 8 bases, with 4 bases spanning the gap. This CDR3 contains 10 residues. The CDR3 reads CASSHEPQHF. In DNA, the CDR3 is TGTGCCAGCAGTCACGAGCCCCAGCATTTT.

Ten or more counts support this clonotype. The V call is TRBV4-1, the J call TRBJ2-5, with D hard to call. V was pared by 3 bases and J by 4 bases, with 9 bases between. The CDR3 length is 13 residues. The germline CDR1 and CDR2 sequences are MGHRA and YSYEKL. CDR3 in DNA: TGCGCCAGCAGCCAGTGGGTCGGAGAGACCCAGTACTTC. Protein: CASSQWVGETQYF.

Only a few counts were recorded for this clonotype. This sequence joins TRBV3-1 and TRBJ2-7; D is possibly TRBD2 (6 bases). Trimming stripped 0 bases from V and 6 bases from J, with 9 bases between. CDR3 length: 13 amino acids. Germline V gives CDR1 LGHDT, CDR2 YNNKEL (reference sequence). The CDR3 is CASSQDWDSEQYF. CDR3 DNA sequence: TGTGCCAGCAGCCAAGATTGGGACTCCGAGCAGTACTTC.

Ten or more counts support this clonotype. This sequence joins TRBV20-1 and TRBJ1-5, with TRBD1 matching over 7 bases. CDR1 is DFQATT, CDR2 SNEGSKA, per germline (reference sequence). V lost 3 bases, J lost 2 bases, and 7 bases stayed unmatched. The CDR3 extends over 15 amino acids. CDR3 residues: CSASRQGRGNQPQHF. CDR3 nucleotides: TGCAGTGCTAGCCGACAGGGTAGGGGCAATCAGCCCCAGCATTTT.

This clonotype was found many times. The rearrangement joins TRBV2 to TRBJ2-5, with no clear D. The CDR3 is 11 residues long. The V and J ends lost 6 bases and 13 bases respectively, with 15 bases between them. Germline CDR1 SNHLY, CDR2 FYNNEI. CDR3 coding DNA: TGTGCCAGCAGCTTCGGGCCAATCTTGTACTTC. Its translation: CASSFGPILYF. The full variable domain, in which reference TRBV2 and TRBJ2-5 provide the parts outside the CDR3, is EPEVTQTPSHQVTQMGQEVILRCVPISNHLYFYWYRQILGQKVEFLVSFYNNEISEKSEIFDDQFSVERPDGSNFTLKIRSTKLEDSAMYFCASSFGPILYFGPGTRLLVL.

In this sample, this clonotype turned up many times. V gene TRBV6-1 combines with J gene TRBJ2-7; TRBD1 matches 12 bases. V shed 4 bases, J shed 5 bases, and the junction held 3 bases outside the gene matches. CDR1 and CDR2 from the germline V gene are MNHNS and SASEGT. The CDR3 length is 14 residues. CDR3 protein: CASSGDRGQHEQYF. The CDR3 region has the DNA TGTGCCAGCAGTGGGGACAGGGGGCAGCACGAGCAGTACTTC.

The sample holds many counts of this clonotype. The genes are TRBV11-1 and TRBJ2-5; TRBD2 is a possible D gene (5 bases). The CDR3 sequence is 18 residues long. Germline V gene data show CDR1 as SGHAT and CDR2 as FQDESV (reference sequence). The ends were cut back, 5 bases at V and 2 bases at J, with 24 bases in the middle. The CDR3 sequence: CASSQPTRGIASQETQYF. The CDR3 DNA reads TGTGCCAGCAGCCAACCGACGCGAGGGATAGCTAGTCAAGAGACCCAGTACTTC.

The rearrangement uses TRBV28 and TRBJ2-2; the D call may be TRBD1 or TRBD2 (5 bases each). V was pared by 2 bases and J by 5 bases, with 21 bases between. The germline gives CDR1 MDHEN, CDR2 SYDVKM. The CDR3 is 18 amino acids. The CDR3 protein is CASSLTAWGTPETGELFF. In nucleotides, the CDR3 is TGTGCCAGCAGTTTAACAGCGTGGGGGACCCCGGAGACCGGGGAGCTGTTTTTT.

This chain links TRBV6-2 or TRBV6-3 with TRBJ2-7, with 8 bases identical to TRBD1. CDR3 length: 16 residues. Trimming removed 7 bases from V and 4 bases from J; junction bases left unmatched: 15. CDR1 and CDR2 (germline): MNHEY, SVGEGT. The chain's CDR3 is CASIEAIRGRSYEQYF. For the CDR3, the DNA is TGTGCCAGCATCGAGGCGATCAGGGGGCGGTCGTACGAGCAGTACTTC.

In its sample, this clonotype was seen a few times. J is TRBJ2-7 and V is TRBV3-1, with D hard to call. The CDR3 spans 14 residues. The V gene's germline CDR1 is LGHDT and CDR2 YNNKEL (reference sequence). V was shortened by 3 bases and J by 0 bases, with 9 bases between the two germline ends. As DNA, the CDR3 is TGTGCCAGCAGCCATCGTAGTAGCTCCTACGAGCAGTACTTC. The encoded protein is CASSHRSSSYEQYF.